The present T cell receptor (beta chain) was sequenced within a study of blood T cell repertoires in COVID-19. V lost 0 bases and J lost 3; bases outside the gene matches: 7. This CDR3 spans 17 amino acids. Germline V lookup: CDR1 SGHKS, CDR2 YYEKEE (reference sequence). Original processing methods: Estimation of nucleated cell counts was performed using reference gene primer amplification. The assay was immunoSEQ multiplex PCR, and TCRdb's table has in-frame clones only and misses some. That table is the source of V, J and clone size, and D and trimming were worked out from the DNA. The sample lists about 250,000 clones; 85% to 90% were seen once.

This TCR came from a woman in her thirties with acute COVID-19. The chain couples TRBV5-5 to TRBJ2-5; 11 positions match TRBD1. Specimen: PBMCs or T cells enriched from blood (not recorded which). The CDR3 loop is CASSLDWTGGAKETQYF. CDR3 DNA: TGTGCCAGCAGCTTGGATTGGACAGGGGGCGCGAAAGAGACCCAGTACTTC.